This T cell receptor beta chain was sequenced during a study of shared clonotypes between healthy human individuals. General study results and limits: Clonotypes which were not shared had lower generation probabilities than clonotypes that all four donors shared.

Here immunoSEQ multiplex PCR was the method, and the copy in TCRdb shows in-frame clones only, minus some. This sample carries some 980,000 clones, over 60% of them seen once, and the ten largest clones take around 1.4%. Worth noting for this clone: What it binds is unknown.

This TCR came from a man between 18 and 29 years old in good health. The sequencing sample was made of memory CD4+ T cells sorted from blood. Subset here: CD45RA-negative fraction.

For the CDR3, the DNA is TGTGCCAGTCGACAGGGTAGGCGTGAAAAACTGTTTTTT. The encoded protein is CASRQGRREKLFF. J is TRBJ1-4 and V is TRBV19; 7 bases line up with TRBD1. Trimming removed 8 bases from V and 7 bases from J; junction bases left unmatched: 7. This CDR3 has 13 residues. CDR1 and CDR2 (germline): LNHDA, SQIVND (reference sequence). The full variable domain, rest sourced from reference TRBV19 and TRBJ1-4, is DGGITQSPKYLFRKEGQNVTLSCEQNLNHDAMYWYRQDPGQGLRLIYYSQIVNDFQKGDIAEGYSVSREKKESFPLTVTSAQKNPTAFYLCASRQGRREKLFFGSGTQLSVL.